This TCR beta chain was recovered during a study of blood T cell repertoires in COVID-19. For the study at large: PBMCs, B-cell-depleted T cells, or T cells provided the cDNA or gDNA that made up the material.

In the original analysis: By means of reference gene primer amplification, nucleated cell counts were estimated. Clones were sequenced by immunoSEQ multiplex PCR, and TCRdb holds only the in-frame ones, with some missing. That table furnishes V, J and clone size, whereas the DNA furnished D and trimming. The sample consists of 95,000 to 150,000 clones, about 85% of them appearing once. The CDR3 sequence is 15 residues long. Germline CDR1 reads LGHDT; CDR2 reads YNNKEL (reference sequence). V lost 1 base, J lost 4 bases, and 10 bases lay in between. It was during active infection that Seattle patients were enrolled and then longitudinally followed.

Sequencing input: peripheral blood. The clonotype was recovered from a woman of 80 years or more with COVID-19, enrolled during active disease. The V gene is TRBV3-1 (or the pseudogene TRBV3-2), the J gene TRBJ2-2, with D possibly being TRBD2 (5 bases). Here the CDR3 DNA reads TGTGCCAGCAGCCAAGTCATGGACTTCACCGGGGAGCTGTTTTTT. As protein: CASSQVMDFTGELFF.